This T cell receptor beta chain was observed in a study of blood T cell repertoires in COVID-19. The germline V gene has CDR1 LNHDA and CDR2 SQIVND (reference sequence). Trimming cost V 3 bases and J 6 bases; bases outside gene matches: 3. The CDR3 is 13 residues long. Only in-frame clones appear in the TCRdb table, and some are missing; sequencing was by immunoSEQ multiplex PCR. The repertoire includes some 320,000 clones, roughly 90% of them detected once, and around 10% sits in the top ten. The chain is built from TRBV19 and TRBJ2-7, with TRBD2 identical over 9 bases. The receptor comes from a woman aged 25 to 39 with COVID-19, enrolled during active disease. The source material was peripheral blood. This chain's CDR3 is CASSMGLAGEQYF. The CDR3 nucleotides are TGTGCCAGTAGTATGGGACTAGCAGGCGAGCAGTACTTC. The variable domain in full, with the rest retrieved from reference TRBV19 and TRBJ2-7, is DGGITQSPKYLFRKEGQNVTLSCEQNLNHDAMYWYRQDPGQGLRLIYYSQIVNDFQKGDIAEGYSVSREKKESFPLTVTSAQKNPTAFYLCASSMGLAGEQYFGPGTRLTVT.